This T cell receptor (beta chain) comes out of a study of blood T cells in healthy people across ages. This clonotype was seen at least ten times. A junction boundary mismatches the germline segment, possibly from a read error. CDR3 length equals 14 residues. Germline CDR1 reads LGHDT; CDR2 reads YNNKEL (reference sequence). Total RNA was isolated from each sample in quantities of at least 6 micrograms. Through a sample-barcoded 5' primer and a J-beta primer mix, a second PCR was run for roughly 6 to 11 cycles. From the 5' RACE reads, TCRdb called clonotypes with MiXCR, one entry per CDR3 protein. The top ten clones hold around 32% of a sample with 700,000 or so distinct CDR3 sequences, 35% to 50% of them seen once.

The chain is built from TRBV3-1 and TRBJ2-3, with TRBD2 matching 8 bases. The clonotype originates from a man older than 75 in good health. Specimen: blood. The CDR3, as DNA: TGCGCCAGCAGCTTGACTAGCGGCACAGATACGCAGTATTTT. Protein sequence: CASSLTSGTDTQYF.